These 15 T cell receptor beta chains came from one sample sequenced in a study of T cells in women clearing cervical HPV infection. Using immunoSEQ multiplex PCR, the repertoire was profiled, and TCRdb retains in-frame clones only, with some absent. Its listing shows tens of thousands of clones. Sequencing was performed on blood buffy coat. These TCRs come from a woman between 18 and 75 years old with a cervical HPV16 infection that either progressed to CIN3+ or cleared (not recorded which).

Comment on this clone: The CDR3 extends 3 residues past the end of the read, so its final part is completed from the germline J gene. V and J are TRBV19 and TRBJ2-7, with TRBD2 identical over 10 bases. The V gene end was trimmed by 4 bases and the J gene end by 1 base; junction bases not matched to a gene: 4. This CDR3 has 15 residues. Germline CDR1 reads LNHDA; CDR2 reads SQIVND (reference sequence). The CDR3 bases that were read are TGTGCCAGTAGTACTCTAGCGGGAGAATCCTACGAG. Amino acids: CASSTLAGESYE. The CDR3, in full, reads CASSTLAGESYEQYF.

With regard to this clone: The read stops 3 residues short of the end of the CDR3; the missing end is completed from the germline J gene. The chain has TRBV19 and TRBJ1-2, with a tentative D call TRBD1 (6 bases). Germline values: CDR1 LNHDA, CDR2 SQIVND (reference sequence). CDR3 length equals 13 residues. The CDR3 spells CASSIRDTQGYTF. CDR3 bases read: TGTGCCAGTAGTATCCGGGACACCCAGGGC. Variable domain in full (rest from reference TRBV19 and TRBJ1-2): DGGITQSPKYLFRKEGQNVTLSCEQNLNHDAMYWYRQDPGQGLRLIYYSQIVNDFQKGDIAEGYSVSREKKESFPLTVTSAQKNPTAFYLCASSIRDTQGYTFGSGTRLTVV.

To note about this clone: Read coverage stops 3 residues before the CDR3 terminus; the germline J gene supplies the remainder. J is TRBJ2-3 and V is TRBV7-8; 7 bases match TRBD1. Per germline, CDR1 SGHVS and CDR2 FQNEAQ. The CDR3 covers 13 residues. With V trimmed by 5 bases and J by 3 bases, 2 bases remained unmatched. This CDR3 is CASSPTGTDTQYF. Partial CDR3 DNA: TGTGCCAGCAGCCCGACAGGGACAGATACG.

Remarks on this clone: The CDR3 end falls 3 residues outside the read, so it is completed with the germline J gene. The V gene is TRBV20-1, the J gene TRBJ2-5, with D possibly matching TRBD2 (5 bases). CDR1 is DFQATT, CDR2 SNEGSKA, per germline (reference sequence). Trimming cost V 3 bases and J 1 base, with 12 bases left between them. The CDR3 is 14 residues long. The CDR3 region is CSARVAGGQETQYF. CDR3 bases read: TGCAGTGCTAGGGTGGCGGGCGGCCAAGAGACC.

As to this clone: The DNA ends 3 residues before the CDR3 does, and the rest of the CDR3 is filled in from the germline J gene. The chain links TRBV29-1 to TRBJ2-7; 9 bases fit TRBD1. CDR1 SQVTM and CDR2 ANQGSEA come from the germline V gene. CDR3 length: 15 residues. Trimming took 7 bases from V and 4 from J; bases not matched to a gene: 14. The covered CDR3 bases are TGCAGCGCCCAGATCGGGACAGGGTTACAGTACGAG. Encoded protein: CSAQIGTGLQYE. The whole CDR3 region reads CSAQIGTGLQYEQYF.

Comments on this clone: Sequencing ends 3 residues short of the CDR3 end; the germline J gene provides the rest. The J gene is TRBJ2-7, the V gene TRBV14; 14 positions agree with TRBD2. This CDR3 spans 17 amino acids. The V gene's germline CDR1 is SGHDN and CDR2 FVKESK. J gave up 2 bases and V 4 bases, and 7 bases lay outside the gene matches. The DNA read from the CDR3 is TGTGCCAGCAGCCCTGGGACTAGCGGGAGCCCCCCCTACGAG. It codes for CASSPGTSGSPPYE. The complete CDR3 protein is CASSPGTSGSPPYEQYF.

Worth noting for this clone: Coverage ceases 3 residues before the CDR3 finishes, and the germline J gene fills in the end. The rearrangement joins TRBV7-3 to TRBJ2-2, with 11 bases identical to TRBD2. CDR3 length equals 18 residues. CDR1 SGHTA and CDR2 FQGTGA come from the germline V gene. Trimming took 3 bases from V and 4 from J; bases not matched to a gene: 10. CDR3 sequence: CASSFLPGLADSTGELFF. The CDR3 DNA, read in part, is TGTGCCAGCAGCTTCCTCCCGGGACTAGCGGATAGCACCGGGGAG.

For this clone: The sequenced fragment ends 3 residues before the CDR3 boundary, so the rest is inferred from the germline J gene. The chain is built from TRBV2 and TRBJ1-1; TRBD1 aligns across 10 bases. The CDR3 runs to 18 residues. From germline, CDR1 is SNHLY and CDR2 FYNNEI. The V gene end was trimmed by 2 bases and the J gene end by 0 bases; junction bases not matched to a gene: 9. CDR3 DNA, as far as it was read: TGTGCCAGCAGTGAACAGGGGACAGGGGCGAGCCTGAACACTGAA. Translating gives CASSEQGTGASLNTE. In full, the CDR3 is CASSEQGTGASLNTEAFF.

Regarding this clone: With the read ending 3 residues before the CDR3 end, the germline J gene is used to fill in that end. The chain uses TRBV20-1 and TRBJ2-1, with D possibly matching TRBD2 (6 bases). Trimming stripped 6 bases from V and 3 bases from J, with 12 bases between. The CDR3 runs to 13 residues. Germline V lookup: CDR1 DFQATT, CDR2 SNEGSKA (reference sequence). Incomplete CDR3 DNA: TGCAGTGCGGCGGGGCAAAGCTACAATGAG. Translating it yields CSAAGQSYNE. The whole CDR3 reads CSAAGQSYNEQFF.

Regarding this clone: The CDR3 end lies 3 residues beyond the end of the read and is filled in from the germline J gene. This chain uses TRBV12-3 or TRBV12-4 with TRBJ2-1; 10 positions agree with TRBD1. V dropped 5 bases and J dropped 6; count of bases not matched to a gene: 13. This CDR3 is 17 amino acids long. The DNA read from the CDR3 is TGTGCCAGCAGTACCGCAATTCCGGGACAGGGGCCCAATGAG. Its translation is CASSTAIPGQGPNE. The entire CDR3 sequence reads CASSTAIPGQGPNEQFF.

This CDR3 is CAWSSGVGRAFF. The CDR3 bases that were read are TGTGCCTGGAGTTCGGGGGTAGGAAGA. This rearrangement joins TRBV30 to TRBJ1-1; a possible D gene is TRBD1 (5 bases). The CDR3 extends 3 residues past the end of the read, so its final part is completed from the germline J gene. The CDR3 contains 12 residues. The germline CDR1 and CDR2 sequences are GTSNPN and SVGIG (reference sequence). The variable domain in full, completed from reference TRBV30 and TRBJ1-1, reads SQTIHQWPATLVQPVGSPLSLECTVEGTSNPNLYWYRQAAGRGLQLLFYSVGIGQISSEVPQNLSASRPQDRQFILSSKKLLLSDSGFYLCAWSSGVGRAFFGQGTRLTVV.

CDR3 amino acids: CASSPPSEANEKLFF. The sequenced CDR3 bases are TGTGCCAGCTCACCCCCCTCCGAGGCTAATGAAAAA. This chain uses TRBV18 with TRBJ1-4; the D is unclear. Coverage ceases 3 residues before the CDR3 finishes, and the germline J gene fills in the end. CDR1 is KGHSH, CDR2 LQKENI, per germline. Trimming stripped 3 bases from V and 3 bases from J, with 11 bases between. This CDR3 is built from 15 residues.

The CDR3 sequence: CASSGGDYEQYF. The CDR3 DNA, read in part, is TGTGCCAGCAGCGGGGGGGACTACGAG. The J gene is TRBJ2-7, the V gene TRBV7-9; 7 bases fit TRBD2. Read coverage stops 3 residues before the CDR3 terminus; the germline J gene supplies the remainder. The length of the CDR3 is 12 residues. Germline-derived CDR1 and CDR2 are SEHNR and FQNEAQ (reference sequence). Germline trimming cut 5 bases from V and 3 bases from J; bases unmatched to any gene: 1. Supplemented by reference TRBV7-9 and TRBJ2-7, the full variable domain reads DTGVSQNPRHKITKRGQNVTFRCDPISEHNRLYWYRQTLGQGPEFLTYFQNEAQLEKSRLLSDRFSAERPKGSFSTLEIQRTEQGDSAMYLCASSGGDYEQYFGPGTRLTVT.

CDR3 residues: CASSPLNGQGSYNEQFF. CDR3 DNA (partial): TGTGCCAGCAGCCCACTGAACGGGCAGGGCTCCTACAATGAG. The chain employs TRBV16 and TRBJ2-1; perhaps TRBD1 as D (5 bases). The read ends 3 residues shy of where the CDR3 ends; the end is completed using the germline J gene. The CDR3 runs to 17 residues. CDR1 is KGHSY and CDR2 is FQNENV in the germline V gene. V gave up 4 bases and J gave up 0 bases, with 16 bases separating them.

CDR3 sequence: CASTPAGDSARSYTF. The sequenced CDR3 bases are TGTGCCAGTACTCCGGCCGGGGATTCAGCGAGGAGC. This sequence joins TRBV19 and TRBJ1-2; D not certain. The read stops 3 residues short of the end of the CDR3; the missing end is completed from the germline J gene. The CDR3 covers 15 residues. Germline assignment: CDR1 LNHDA and CDR2 SQIVND (reference sequence).